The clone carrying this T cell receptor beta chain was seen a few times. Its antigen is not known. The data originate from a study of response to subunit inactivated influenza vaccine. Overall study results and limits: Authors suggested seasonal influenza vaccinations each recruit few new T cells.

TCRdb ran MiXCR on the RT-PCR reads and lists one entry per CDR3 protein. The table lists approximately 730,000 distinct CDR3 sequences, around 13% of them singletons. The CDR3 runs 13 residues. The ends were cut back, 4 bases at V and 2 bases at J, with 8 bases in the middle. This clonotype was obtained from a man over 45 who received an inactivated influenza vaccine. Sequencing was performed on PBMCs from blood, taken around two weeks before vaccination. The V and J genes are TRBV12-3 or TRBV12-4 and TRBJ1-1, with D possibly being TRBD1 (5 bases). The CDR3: CASSWTQNTEAFF. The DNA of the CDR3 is TGTGCCAGCAGTTGGACACAAAACACTGAAGCTTTCTTT.